The clone carrying this T cell receptor (beta chain) turned up a few times. Antigen: not known. Researchers ran the PCR with 60 Vbeta and 13 Jbeta primers. TCRdb keeps only in-frame clones here, not all; method: immunoSEQ multiplex PCR. The table records roughly 150,000 clones, roughly 77% of them present only once. This entry is derived from a study of cytomegalovirus exposure and HLA in healthy donors. Overall study findings and caveats: TCR sequences were mostly rare, though some public TCRs occurred in many donors. Analyzed later, most CMV-associated TCR beta chains appeared HLA-restricted. In a later analysis, common viral pathogens appeared linked to several of the most significant clusters.

J was trimmed by 2 bases and V by 3 bases; bases with no gene match: 9. The germline V gene encodes CDR1 KGHSH and CDR2 LQKENI. The CDR3 consists of 16 residues. This clonotype was sampled from a male donor in good health and CMV-seronegative. The chain combines TRBV18 with TRBJ1-2; 7 bases align to TRBD1. Sample: PBMCs. CDR3 in DNA: TGTGCCAGCTCACCGGACAGGCAAAAAGTAAACTATGGCTACACCTTC. It specifies CASSPDRQKVNYGYTF. Full variable domain (missing parts from reference TRBV18 and TRBJ1-2): NAGVMQNPRHLVRRRGQEARLRCSPMKGHSHVYWYRQLPEEGLKFMVYLQKENIIDESGMPKERFSAEFPKEGPSILRIQQVVRGDSAAYFCASSPDRQKVNYGYTFGSGTRLTVV.